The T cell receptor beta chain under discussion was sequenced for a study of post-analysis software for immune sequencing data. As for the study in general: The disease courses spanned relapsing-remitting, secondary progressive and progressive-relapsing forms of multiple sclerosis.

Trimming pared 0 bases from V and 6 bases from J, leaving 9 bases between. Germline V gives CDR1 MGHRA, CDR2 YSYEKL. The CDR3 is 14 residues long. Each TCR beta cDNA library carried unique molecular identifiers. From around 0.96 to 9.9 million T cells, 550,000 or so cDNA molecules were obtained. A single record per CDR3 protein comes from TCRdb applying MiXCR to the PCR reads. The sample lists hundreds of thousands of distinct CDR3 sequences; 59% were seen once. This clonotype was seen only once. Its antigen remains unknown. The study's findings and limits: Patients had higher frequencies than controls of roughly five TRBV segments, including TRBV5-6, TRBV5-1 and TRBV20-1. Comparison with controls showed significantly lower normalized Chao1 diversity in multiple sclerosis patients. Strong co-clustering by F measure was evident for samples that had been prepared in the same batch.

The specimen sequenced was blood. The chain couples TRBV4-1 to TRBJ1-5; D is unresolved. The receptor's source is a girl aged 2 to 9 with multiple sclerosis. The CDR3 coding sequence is TGCGCCAGCAGCCAAGAAACACTAGGTCAGCCCCAGCATTTT. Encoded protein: CASSQETLGQPQHF.